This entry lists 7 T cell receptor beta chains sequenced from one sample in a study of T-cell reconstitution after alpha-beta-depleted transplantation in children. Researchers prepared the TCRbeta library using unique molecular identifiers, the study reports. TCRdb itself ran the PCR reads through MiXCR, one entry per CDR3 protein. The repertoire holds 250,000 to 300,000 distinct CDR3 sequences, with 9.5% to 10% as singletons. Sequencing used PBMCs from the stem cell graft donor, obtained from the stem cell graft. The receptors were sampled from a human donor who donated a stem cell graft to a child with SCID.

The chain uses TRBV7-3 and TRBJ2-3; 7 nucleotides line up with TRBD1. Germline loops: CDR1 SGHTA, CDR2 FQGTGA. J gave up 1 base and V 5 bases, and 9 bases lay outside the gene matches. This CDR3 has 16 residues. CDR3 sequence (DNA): TGTGCCAGCAGCCCTCGACAGGGCCTTGGCACAGATACGCAGTATTTT. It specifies CASSPRQGLGTDTQYF. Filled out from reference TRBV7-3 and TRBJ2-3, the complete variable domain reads GAGVSQTPSNKVTEKGKYVELRCDPISGHTALYWYRQSLGQGPEFLIYFQGTGAADDSGLPNDRFFAVRPEGSVSTLKIQRTERGDSAVYLCASSPRQGLGTDTQYFGPGTRLTVL.

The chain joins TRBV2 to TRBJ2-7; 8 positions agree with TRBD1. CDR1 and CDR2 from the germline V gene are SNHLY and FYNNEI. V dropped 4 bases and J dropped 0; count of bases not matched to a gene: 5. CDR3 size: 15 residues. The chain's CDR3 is CASSVWDRLSYEQYF. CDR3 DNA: TGTGCCAGCAGTGTCTGGGACAGGCTCTCCTACGAGCAGTACTTC.

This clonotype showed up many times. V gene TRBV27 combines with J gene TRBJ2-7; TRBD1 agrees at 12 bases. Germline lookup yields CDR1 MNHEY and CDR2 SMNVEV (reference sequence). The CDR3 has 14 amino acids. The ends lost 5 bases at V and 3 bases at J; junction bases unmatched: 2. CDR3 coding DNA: TGTGCCAGCAGTGGGACAGGGGGCTTCTACGAGCAGTACTTC. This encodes CASSGTGGFYEQYF.

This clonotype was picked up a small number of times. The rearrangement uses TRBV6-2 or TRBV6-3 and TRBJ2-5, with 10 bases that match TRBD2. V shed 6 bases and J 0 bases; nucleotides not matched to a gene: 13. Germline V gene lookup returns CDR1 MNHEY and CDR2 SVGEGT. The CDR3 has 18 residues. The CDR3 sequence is CASRGLVLAGANQETQYF. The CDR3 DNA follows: TGTGCCAGCAGAGGACTCGTCCTAGCGGGGGCCAACCAAGAGACCCAGTACTTC.

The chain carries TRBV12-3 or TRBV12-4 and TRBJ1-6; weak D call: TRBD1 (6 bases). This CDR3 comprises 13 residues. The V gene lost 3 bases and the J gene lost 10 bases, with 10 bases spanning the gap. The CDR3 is CASSFEGESPLHF. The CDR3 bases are TGTGCCAGCAGTTTTGAGGGGGAGTCACCCCTCCACTTT.

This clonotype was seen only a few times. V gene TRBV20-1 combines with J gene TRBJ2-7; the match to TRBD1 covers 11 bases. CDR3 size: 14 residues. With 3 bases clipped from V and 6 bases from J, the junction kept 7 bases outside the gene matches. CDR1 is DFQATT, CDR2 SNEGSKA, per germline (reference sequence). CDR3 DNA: TGCAGTGCTAGCGCTGGGACAGGGGGAAGCGAGCAGTACTTC. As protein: CSASAGTGGSEQYF.

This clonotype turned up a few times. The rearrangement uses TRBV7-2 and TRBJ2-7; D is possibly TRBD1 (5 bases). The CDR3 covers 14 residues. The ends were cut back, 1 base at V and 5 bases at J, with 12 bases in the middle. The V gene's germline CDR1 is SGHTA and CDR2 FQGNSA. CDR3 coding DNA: TGTGCCAGCAGCTTAGTAGAGACAGCCGACGAGCAGTACTTC. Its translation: CASSLVETADEQYF.